This T cell receptor beta chain was identified in a study of Graves' ophthalmopathy and Graves' hyperthyroidism. General observations from the study: Most expanded clonotypes in thyroid above 0.001 frequency also showed up in blood.

Other autoimmune diseases, uncontrolled infections, pregnancy or lactation ruled patients out of participation. V gave up 2 bases and J gave up 2 bases, with 13 bases separating them. The CDR3 is 15 residues long. Germline CDR1 SGHTA, CDR2 FQGNSA. Regarding this clonotype: The target antigen is unknown.

Amplification from RNA transcripts yielded the TCR beta CDR3 regions. The authors performed first-round RT-PCR with HTBI primers and then a second-round multiplex PCR. One entry per CDR3 protein, called by TCRdb with MiXCR from the multiplex PCR reads. The table records hundreds of thousands of distinct CDR3 sequences, 35% to 45% of them present only once. V and J are TRBV7-2 and TRBJ2-7, with D possibly TRBD1 on 5 matching bases. The sequenced sample consisted of peripheral blood. The clonotype originates from an adult man with Graves' ophthalmopathy. This chain's CDR3 is CASSLLGAATYEQYF. The CDR3 bases are TGTGCCAGCAGCTTATTAGGGGCAGCGACCTACGAGCAGTACTTC.